This T cell receptor (beta chain) was profiled in a study of cytomegalovirus exposure and HLA in healthy donors (dated 2017 in TCRdb). A note on the overall study: According to a later analysis, the 120 or so validation repertoires were produced on the same platform as the approximately 600 repertoires of the first cohort. The study aimed to test whether cataloging public T cell receptors could reveal signatures of past pathogen exposure. To predict cytomegalovirus infection status, the study brought together high-throughput TCR immunosequencing, statistical association of individual TCRs with disease status, and machine learning. Besides the first cohort of roughly 700 subjects, a separate validation cohort made up of roughly 130 different subjects was used. What the research found in general, with its limitations: In a later analysis, TCRs clustered in the first cohort were found to also tend to co-occur in the approximately 120 validation repertoires, with 94% of cluster scores above 0. A total of 150 or so TCR beta chains were listed by the study as associated with cytomegalovirus. According to the authors, the approach could potentially be generalized to other disease states and immunological phenotypes. In vitro tests confirmed that a few of the cytomegalovirus-associated TCR beta chains recognize cytomegalovirus antigens. All 120 or so repertoires were used to score co-occurrence in the validation cohort in a later analysis, because that analysis had no HLA typing for the cohort. Most TCR sequences were observed very rarely across donors, whereas some public TCRs were present in many individuals. In both the original and validation cohorts, the classifier was reported to diagnose cytomegalovirus status with high specificity and sensitivity.

From a lookup of the germline V gene, CDR1 and CDR2 are MNHNS and SASEGT. Germline trimming amounts to 2 bases on V and 8 bases on J, with 6 as the count of junction bases outside the gene matches. The CDR3 numbers 14 residues from cysteine through phenylalanine. Kept here is only the CDR3 DNA, which spans 42 bases and is read in frame from base 1. The library was made by the immunoSEQ multiplex PCR assay. As for the authors' bioinformatics: A statistical classification framework was developed to diagnose cytomegalovirus status using the catalog of TCR beta chain sequences. Drawn from immuneACCESS, this table holds only the in-frame rearrangements with V and J called that TCRdb kept. Clones are partly lost; checked studies trace under half to an unresolved V gene and leave the rest unexplained. V and J calls and clone size are as listed in that table; D and trimming were resolved from the DNA. For this sample there are about 190,000 clones; roughly four fifths appear just once. The top ten clonotypes cover under 3.5% of the sample.

Separate from the approximately 700-subject first cohort, the validation cohort of around 130 subjects was the group to which the donors belonged. A word on this clone: Its target antigen remains unknown. Per-nucleotide qualities are absent, and no much larger clonotype sits a single base away.

This TCR came from a woman younger than 30 in good health and CMV-seropositive. This chain is built from TRBV6-1 and TRBJ1-2; the junction holds 9 bases that match TRBD1. Sequencing input: PBMCs. CDR3 loop: CASSELGQGDGYTF. The DNA reads TGTGCCAGCAGTGAATTGGGACAGGGAGACGGCTACACCTTC.